This passage covers 31 T cell receptor beta chains from one sample sequenced in a study of cytomegalovirus exposure and HLA in healthy donors. Sequenced by immunoSEQ multiplex PCR; TCRdb stores in-frame clones only, minus some. The repertoire includes roughly 120,000 clones, about 91% of them detected once, and 1.5% to 2% sits in the top ten. Sequenced sample: PBMCs. These receptors were collected from a man younger than 30 in good health and CMV-seronegative.

In DNA form, the CDR3 reads TGTGCCACCAGCCTTCACTTGAGGGCGAACACTGAAGCTTTCTTT. The encoded protein is CATSLHLRANTEAFF. The chain combines TRBV15 with TRBJ1-1; D is unresolved. This CDR3 spans 15 amino acids. Per germline, CDR1 LNHNV and CDR2 YYDKDF (reference sequence). Trimming stripped 5 bases from V and 1 base from J, with 14 bases between.

The genes are TRBV5-1 and TRBJ2-3; TRBD2 matches 8 bases. Trimming cost V 0 bases and J 0 bases; bases outside gene matches: 12. The germline CDR1 and CDR2 sequences are SGHRS and YFSETQ. The CDR3 contains 19 residues. The CDR3 region has the DNA TGCGCCAGCAGCTTGGCCTTGATTAGCGGGGACTCTAGCACAGATACGCAGTATTTT. The encoded protein is CASSLALISGDSSTDTQYF.

The rearrangement uses TRBV30 and TRBJ1-1, with D unresolved. The V gene lost 7 bases and the J gene lost 6 bases, with 12 bases spanning the gap. The CDR3 runs 11 residues. Germline CDR1 and CDR2: GTSNPN and SVGIG (reference sequence). CDR3 nucleotide sequence: TGTGCCTCCTGGCAGGCACCTGAAGCTTTCTTT. It translates to CASWQAPEAFF.

The chain is built from TRBV18 and TRBJ1-2; no clear D. Looked up from germline, CDR1 is KGHSH and CDR2 is LQKENI. The germline V and J ends were trimmed by 1 base and 4 bases, with 16 bases remaining between them. This CDR3 comprises 16 residues. CDR3 residues: CASSPQDRVSSYGYTF. In nucleotides, the CDR3 is TGTGCCAGCTCACCACAGGATCGGGTGTCGAGCTATGGCTACACCTTC.

The rearrangement links TRBV19 to TRBJ1-4; TRBD1 might be the D (6 bases). The V gene's germline CDR1 is LNHDA and CDR2 SQIVND (reference sequence). This CDR3 spans 15 amino acids. V was trimmed by 7 bases and J by 1 base, leaving 13 bases between them. The CDR3 sequence: CASTVNRETNEKLFF. Here the CDR3 DNA reads TGTGCCAGTACCGTCAACAGGGAAACTAATGAAAAACTGTTTTTT.

The chain combines TRBV7-8 with TRBJ1-5, with a possible D match to TRBD1 (5 bases). The V gene's germline CDR1 is SGHVS and CDR2 FQNEAQ. The CDR3 sequence is 12 residues long. V lost 5 bases and J 7 bases, leaving 9 bases between the germline ends. As DNA, the CDR3 is TGTGCCAGCAGCACAGGTCCCCAGCCCCAGCATTTT. It codes for CASSTGPQPQHF.

This chain links TRBV28 with TRBJ1-5; the D gene is possibly TRBD1 (6 bases). From germline, CDR1 is MDHEN and CDR2 SYDVKM. Trimming took 2 bases from V and 2 from J, leaving 10 bases between them. The length of the CDR3 is 15 residues. This CDR3 is CASSLPNRGNQPQHF. The DNA for the CDR3 is TGTGCCAGCAGTTTACCAAACAGGGGCAATCAGCCCCAGCATTTT.

J is TRBJ2-7 and V is TRBV28; the match to TRBD2 covers 11 bases. Germline trimming cut 6 bases from V and 3 bases from J; bases unmatched to any gene: 10. Germline V gives CDR1 MDHEN, CDR2 SYDVKM. The CDR3 is made up of 16 amino acids. The CDR3 DNA reads as TGTGCCAGCAGAAGAAATAGCGGGAGGGAGTACTACGAGCAGTACTTC. Translation: CASRRNSGREYYEQYF.

The chain uses TRBV7-2 and TRBJ1-6; D remains ambiguous. V dropped 4 bases and J dropped 7 bases, with 14 bases sitting between them. Per the germline V gene, CDR1 is SGHTA and CDR2 is FQGNSA. This CDR3 comprises 15 residues. The DNA for the CDR3 is TGTGCCAGCAGCTCCGAGACAACCAGCAATTCACCCCTCCACTTT. This translates into CASSSETTSNSPLHF.

This clone was counted a few times. This sequence joins TRBV7-9 and TRBJ1-2; TRBD1 aligns across 10 bases. The V and J ends lost 1 base and 5 bases, in that order; junction bases with no gene match: 4. The CDR3 extends over 15 amino acids. Germline V gene data show CDR1 as SEHNR and CDR2 as FQNEAQ (reference sequence). CDR3 amino acids: CASSLGQGARYGYTF. The CDR3 nucleotides read TGTGCCAGCAGCTTAGGACAGGGGGCTCGGTATGGCTACACCTTC.

The chain couples TRBV19 to TRBJ2-2; D may be TRBD2 (6 bases). The CDR3 extends over 14 amino acids. Germline CDR1 is LNHDA and CDR2 is SQIVND (reference sequence). V was pared by 3 bases and J by 5 bases, with 10 bases between. The CDR3 loop is CASSMEGATGELFF. Here the CDR3 DNA reads TGTGCCAGTAGTATGGAGGGCGCAACCGGGGAGCTGTTTTTT.

V gene TRBV29-1 combines with J gene TRBJ2-1; 12 bases map to TRBD2. The germline gives CDR1 SQVTM, CDR2 ANQGSEA. The V and J ends lost 7 bases and 7 bases, in that order; junction bases with no gene match: 20. The CDR3 runs to 18 residues. For the CDR3, the DNA is TGCAGCGCCACCCAGGACGGTAAACTAGCGGGAGGAATAAATGAGCAGTTCTTC. Translation gives CSATQDGKLAGGINEQFF.

V gene TRBV18 combines with J gene TRBJ2-3; D gene ambiguous. The germline V gene has CDR1 KGHSH and CDR2 LQKENI. This CDR3 spans 18 amino acids. Trimming removed 1 base from V and 0 bases from J, with 17 bases in between. CDR3 coding DNA: TGTGCCAGCTCACCACGAGCTAGAGTGGGTTCTAGCACAGATACGCAGTATTTT. Its translation: CASSPRARVGSSTDTQYF.

V and J are TRBV28 and TRBJ1-5, with 12 nucleotides matching TRBD1. Germline CDR1 is MDHEN and CDR2 is SYDVKM. The CDR3 sequence is 15 residues long. Trimming took 6 bases from V and 6 from J; bases not matched to a gene: 6. The CDR3 is CASSPGQGAAQPQHF. The DNA of the CDR3 is TGTGCCAGCAGCCCGGGACAGGGGGCCGCTCAGCCCCAGCATTTT.

This CDR3 is CASRPSTGEQPQHF. Written as DNA, the CDR3 is TGCGCCAGCAGACCTTCAACGGGGGAACAGCCCCAGCATTTT. The chain has TRBV5-1 and TRBJ1-5; TRBD1 is a possible D gene (5 bases). The V gene lost 5 bases and the J gene lost 7 bases, with 16 bases spanning the gap. This CDR3 region has 14 residues. Germline V gene sequence: CDR1 SGHRS, CDR2 YFSETQ.

J is TRBJ1-1 and V is TRBV7-9, with 7 bases fitting TRBD1. This CDR3 comprises 13 residues. After removal of 4 bases from V and 12 bases from J, the junction contained 11 bases not matched to a gene. Germline V gene data show CDR1 as SEHNR and CDR2 as FQNEAQ (reference sequence). CDR3: CASSSVSTGATFF. For the CDR3, the DNA is TGTGCCAGCAGCTCCGTTTCAACAGGGGCAACTTTCTTT.

The CDR3 nucleotides read TGTGCCAGCAGCTCGCTAGTATGGCCATCCGAGCAGTACTTC. It translates to CASSSLVWPSEQYF. V usage is TRBV28 and J usage is TRBJ2-7; D remains ambiguous. Per germline, CDR1 MDHEN and CDR2 SYDVKM. CDR3 size: 14 residues. The V and J ends lost 6 bases and 6 bases respectively, with 18 bases between them.

The chain combines TRBV7-8 with TRBJ2-1; D ambiguous. The CDR3 is 13 amino acids. Germline CDR1 reads SGHVS; CDR2 reads FQNEAQ. V dropped 2 bases and J dropped 7 bases, with 9 bases sitting between them. For the CDR3, the DNA is TGTGCCAGCAGCTTATCTAGTTGGAATGAGCAGTTCTTC. It codes for CASSLSSWNEQFF.

The chain recombines TRBV6-6 with TRBJ2-5, with D uncertain. Germline-derived CDR1 and CDR2 are MNHNY and SVGAGI (reference sequence). The V end lost 2 bases, the J end lost 3 bases, and 7 bases lay between the germline ends. The CDR3 runs 13 residues. CDR3 residues: CASSYRSEETQYF. CDR3 coding DNA: TGTGCCAGCAGTTACCGCTCGGAAGAGACCCAGTACTTC.

This chain connects TRBV5-1 to TRBJ2-1; 10 bases match TRBD2. V shed 0 bases and J 3 bases; nucleotides not matched to a gene: 0. This CDR3 is built from 15 residues. The V gene's germline CDR1 is SGHRS and CDR2 YFSETQ. The CDR3 loop is CASSLASGGYNEQFF. In nucleotides, the CDR3 is TGCGCCAGCAGCTTGGCTAGCGGGGGCTACAATGAGCAGTTCTTC.

The V call is TRBV30, the J call TRBJ2-1; TRBD2 agrees at 9 bases. CDR1 is GTSNPN, CDR2 SVGIG, per germline (reference sequence). The CDR3 has 17 amino acids. With V trimmed by 7 bases and J by 5 bases, 18 bases remained unmatched. The CDR3 DNA is TGTGCCTCTTACAGGCGACCGAGACTAGCGGATAACAATGAGCAGTTCTTC. Its protein product is CASYRRPRLADNNEQFF.

This chain connects TRBV5-1 to TRBJ1-1; 10 bases are a match to TRBD1. Germline V gene data show CDR1 as SGHRS and CDR2 as YFSETQ. The CDR3 consists of 15 residues. The V segment lost 4 bases and the J segment 4 bases; nucleotides outside the gene matches: 7. In DNA form, the CDR3 reads TGCGCCAGCAGCCCGACAGGGGGCGCGGCCACTGAAGCTTTCTTT. This translates into CASSPTGGAATEAFF. The complete variable domain, with remaining parts taken from reference TRBV5-1 and TRBJ1-1, reads KAGVTQTPRYLIKTRGQQVTLSCSPISGHRSVSWYQQTPGQGLQFLFEYFSETQRNKGNFPGRFSGRQFSNSRSEMNVSTLELGDSALYLCASSPTGGAATEAFFGQGTRLTVV.

As DNA, the CDR3 is TGTGCCAGCAGTCCCAGAGGGATGAACACTGAAGCTTTCTTT. Residues: CASSPRGMNTEAFF. The V gene is TRBV6-5, the J gene TRBJ1-1, with D unresolved. The germline V gene encodes CDR1 MNHEY and CDR2 SVGAGI. The V and J ends lost 5 bases and 0 bases respectively, with 10 bases between them. The CDR3 runs 14 residues.

The chain carries TRBV5-6 and TRBJ2-7; TRBD2 matches 10 bases. V lost 3 bases and J lost 3; bases outside the gene matches: 3. There are 14 residues in the CDR3. CDR1 is SGHDT, CDR2 YYEEEE, per germline. CDR3 sequence: CASSSSSGGYEQYF. The CDR3 DNA reads TGTGCCAGCAGCTCATCTAGCGGGGGCTACGAGCAGTACTTC.

V and J are TRBV11-3 and TRBJ1-2; D not resolved. V was clipped by 3 bases and J by 7 bases, with 24 bases between them. The CDR3 consists of 17 residues. CDR1 is SGHNT, CDR2 YENEEA, per germline. CDR3 loop: CASSFLGSQSAALGYTF. The CDR3 DNA reads TGTGCCAGCAGCTTTCTGGGCAGTCAGTCAGCAGCTCTTGGCTACACCTTC.

V is TRBV19 and J is TRBJ2-3; no clear D gene. Germline V gene lookup returns CDR1 LNHDA and CDR2 SQIVND (reference sequence). V lost 5 bases and J lost 3, with 12 bases in between. The CDR3 has 14 amino acids. As DNA, the CDR3 is TGTGCCAGTAGTCTTTACAGTCGAACAGATACGCAGTATTTT. It yields the protein CASSLYSRTDTQYF. The variable domain in full, with the rest retrieved from reference TRBV19 and TRBJ2-3, is DGGITQSPKYLFRKEGQNVTLSCEQNLNHDAMYWYRQDPGQGLRLIYYSQIVNDFQKGDIAEGYSVSREKKESFPLTVTSAQKNPTAFYLCASSLYSRTDTQYFGPGTRLTVL.

The chain couples TRBV19 to TRBJ2-7; weak D call: TRBD2 (6 bases). The CDR3 consists of 14 residues. The V end was cut by 5 bases, the J end by 1 base, with 12 bases between. Germline assignment: CDR1 LNHDA and CDR2 SQIVND (reference sequence). The DNA of the CDR3 is TGTGCCAGTAGTTCCGCGGGGAGTTCCTACGAGCAGTACTTC. As protein: CASSSAGSSYEQYF.

The V call is TRBV7-9, the J call TRBJ2-2; D call uncertain. Trimming cost V 5 bases and J 2 bases, with 12 bases left between them. Germline assignment: CDR1 SEHNR and CDR2 FQNEAQ (reference sequence). The CDR3 sequence is 15 residues long. As DNA, the CDR3 is TGTGCCAGCAGCCCTATGTTAGCTAACACCGGGGAGCTGTTTTTT. Protein product: CASSPMLANTGELFF.

This clone is a singleton in its sample. V usage is TRBV7-9 and J usage is TRBJ2-1, with D uncertain. With 0 bases removed from V and 5 bases from J, the gap between germline ends came to 8 bases. Germline CDR1 and CDR2: SEHNR and FQNEAQ (reference sequence). The CDR3 runs 14 residues. CDR3 residues: CASSLAGSNNEQFF. As DNA, the CDR3 is TGTGCCAGCAGCTTAGCGGGCAGCAACAATGAGCAGTTCTTC. Variable domain in full (rest from reference TRBV7-9 and TRBJ2-1): DTGVSQNPRHKITKRGQNVTFRCDPISEHNRLYWYRQTLGQGPEFLTYFQNEAQLEKSRLLSDRFSAERPKGSFSTLEIQRTEQGDSAMYLCASSLAGSNNEQFFGPGTRLTVL.

This clone has just one count. For the CDR3, the DNA is TGTGCCTGGAGTGGACAGCCCTATGGCTACACCTTC. The encoded protein is CAWSGQPYGYTF. This rearrangement joins TRBV30 to TRBJ1-2; D is possibly TRBD1 (5 bases). The CDR3 is made up of 12 amino acids. From germline, CDR1 is GTSNPN and CDR2 SVGIG (reference sequence). V dropped 1 base and J dropped 4 bases, with 7 bases sitting between them.

This clone appeared once. The chain carries TRBV15 and TRBJ2-5; possibly TRBD2 for D (5 bases). The V gene's germline CDR1 is LNHNV and CDR2 YYDKDF (reference sequence). CDR3 size: 18 residues. V lost 0 bases to trimming and J lost 5 bases, with 22 bases between them. The CDR3 region is CATSREDSASNLGETQYF. The CDR3 region has the DNA TGTGCCACCAGCAGAGAAGATAGCGCGAGCAACCTCGGGGAGACCCAGTACTTC.